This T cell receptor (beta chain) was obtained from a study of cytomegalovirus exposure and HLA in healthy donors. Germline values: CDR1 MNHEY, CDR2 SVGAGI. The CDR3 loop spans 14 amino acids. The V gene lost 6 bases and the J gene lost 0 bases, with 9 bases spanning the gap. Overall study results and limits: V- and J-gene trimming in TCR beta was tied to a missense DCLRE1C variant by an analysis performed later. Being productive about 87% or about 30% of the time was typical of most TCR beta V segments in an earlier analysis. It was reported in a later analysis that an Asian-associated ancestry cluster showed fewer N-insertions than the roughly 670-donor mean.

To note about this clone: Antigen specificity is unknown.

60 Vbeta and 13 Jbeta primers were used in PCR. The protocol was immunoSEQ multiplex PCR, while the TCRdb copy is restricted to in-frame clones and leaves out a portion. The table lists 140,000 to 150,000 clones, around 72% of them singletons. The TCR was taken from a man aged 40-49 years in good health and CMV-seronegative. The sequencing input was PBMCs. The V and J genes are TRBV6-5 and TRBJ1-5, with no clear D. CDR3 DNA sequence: TGTGCCAGCAGACCGGAGTATAGCAATCAGCCCCAGCATTTT. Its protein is CASRPEYSNQPQHF.